This T cell receptor beta chain was identified during a study of shared clonotypes between healthy human individuals. Study at large: Three plates were used per donor for CD4 naive, three for CD4 memory, two for CD8 naive and one for CD8 memory. Study results and limitations: When compared with the clonotypes that were shared by all four sorted-subset donors, the non-shared clonotypes turned out to have lower generation probabilities. Limited genetic and exposure-history diversity came from having few donors.

This clone was counted only a few times. The antigen is unknown. The sample contains more than one DNA sequence encoding this CDR3. Data came from immunoSEQ multiplex PCR; TCRdb stores just in-frame clones and leaves some out. The sample consists of around 1,100,000 clones, roughly 80% of them appearing once. Per germline, CDR1 MNHEY and CDR2 SVGAGI. The CDR3 spans 12 residues. This chain uses TRBV6-5 with TRBJ2-5; no clear D gene. The J call is doubtful: the DNA matches TRBJ2-7 better. The sample comprised memory CD4+ T cells from PBMCs. Sample subset: CD45RA-negative fraction. The sequence derives from a man aged 18 to 30 in good health. Some clones in this sample may be carry-over from other donors' samples. The chain's CDR3 is CASSYSPYEQYF. CDR3 sequence (DNA): TGTGCCAGCAGTTACTCCCCCTACGAGCAGTACTTC.